This T cell receptor beta chain was obtained from a study of T cells in Graves' hyperthyroidism and ophthalmopathy. Study-wide results and caveats: Patients with ophthalmopathy were separated from those with stable hyperthyroidism by a 13 V-J model.

Comment on this clonotype: The antigen is not known.

V was clipped by 2 bases and J by 6 bases, with 13 bases between them. CDR1 LGHNA and CDR2 YNFKEQ come from the germline V gene. The CDR3 contains 14 residues. It was RNA transcripts that yielded the amplified TCR beta CDR3 regions. An initial round of RT-PCR targeting the TCR CDR3 relied on the HTBI primer set. TCRdb ran MiXCR on the multiplex PCR reads and lists one entry per CDR3 protein. The table records about 160,000 distinct CDR3 sequences, about 9.4% of them present only once. V gene TRBV4-2 combines with J gene TRBJ1-1; D gene unclear. The material sequenced was blood. The receptor comes from a woman younger than 30 with Graves' hyperthyroidism that later progressed to Graves' ophthalmopathy. The CDR3 loop reads CASSQFHRVAEAFF. The CDR3 coding sequence is TGTGCCAGCAGCCAATTTCACAGAGTGGCTGAAGCTTTCTTT.